Presented here are 20 T cell receptor beta chains from one specimen sequenced in a study of shared clonotypes between healthy human individuals. Profiling relied on immunoSEQ multiplex PCR, and the TCRdb table lists in-frame clones only, not all of them. The top ten hold approximately 2% of the sample, which has 780,000 or so clones, around 77% seen once. Sequenced sample: memory CD4+ T cells sorted from blood. Subset in this sample: CD45RA-negative fraction. These receptors came from a woman under 40 in good health.

This chain connects TRBV19 to TRBJ2-7; D tentatively reads TRBD1 or TRBD2 (6 bases each). Germline loops: CDR1 LNHDA, CDR2 SQIVND (reference sequence). V was shortened by 7 bases and J by 4 bases, with 20 bases between the two germline ends. The CDR3 is 15 residues long. CDR3 sequence reads: CASNQNPGANYEQYF. CDR3 nucleotide sequence: TGTGCCAGTAACCAAAACCCGGGGGCTAATTACGAGCAGTACTTC.

J is TRBJ2-7 and V is TRBV27, with 7 bases lining up with TRBD1. This CDR3 has 15 amino acids. The V gene end was trimmed by 7 bases and the J gene end by 2 bases; junction bases not matched to a gene: 11. The V gene's germline CDR1 is MNHEY and CDR2 SMNVEV (reference sequence). The CDR3 DNA follows: TGTGCCAGCAAGGTGAGGGGGCTTACGACCTACGAGCAGTACTTC. Translating it yields CASKVRGLTTYEQYF.

The chain couples TRBV6-1 to TRBJ2-1; 13 positions match TRBD2. V trimming: 4 bases; J trimming: 6 bases; junction bases outside the gene matches: 3. The CDR3 totals 15 residues. Germline lookup yields CDR1 MNHNS and CDR2 SASEGT. In DNA form, the CDR3 reads TGTGCCAGCAGTGGGGGGACTAGCGGGGTCAATGAGCAGTTCTTC. The encoded protein is CASSGGTSGVNEQFF.

The rearrangement joins TRBV11-2 to TRBJ1-3; maybe TRBD1 (6 bases). The germline V and J ends were trimmed by 3 bases and 0 bases, with 9 bases remaining between them. The CDR3 sequence is 15 residues long. The germline V gene encodes CDR1 SGHAT and CDR2 FQNNGV. The chain's CDR3 is CASSLGTHSGNTIYF. The CDR3 nucleotides read TGTGCCAGCAGCTTGGGGACACACTCTGGAAACACCATATATTTT.

This chain uses TRBV29-1 with TRBJ2-7; perhaps TRBD1 as D (5 bases). There are 11 residues in the CDR3. CDR1 is SQVTM and CDR2 is ANQGSEA in the germline V gene. The CDR3 DNA follows: TGCGGAGTAATACAGGACTACGAGCAGTACTTC. Its translation is CGVIQDYEQYF.

The CDR3 nucleotides read TGTGCCAGCAGCCCATCAAGCTCCTACAATGAGCAGTTCTTC. Its translation is CASSPSSSYNEQFF. The chain joins TRBV7-2 to TRBJ2-1, with D unresolved. The CDR3 consists of 14 residues. Germline CDR1 reads SGHTA; CDR2 reads FQGNSA. Trimming pared 5 bases from V and 0 bases from J, leaving 8 bases between.

The rearrangement uses TRBV18 and TRBJ2-4; tentatively, D is TRBD1 or TRBD2 (6 bases each). V lost 6 bases, J lost 8 bases, and 11 bases lay in between. Germline CDR1 and CDR2: KGHSH and LQKENI. The CDR3 is made up of 12 amino acids. CDR3 protein: CASSQRGDIQYF. The CDR3 DNA sequence: TGTGCCAGCTCGCAGAGGGGGGACATTCAGTACTTC.

The chain combines TRBV5-5 with TRBJ1-2; D may be TRBD1 (6 bases). This CDR3 comprises 14 residues. Germline loops: CDR1 SGHKS, CDR2 YYEKEE (reference sequence). The V end lost 1 base, the J end lost 10 bases, and 17 bases lay between the germline ends. As DNA, the CDR3 is TGTGCCAGCAGCTTGAACTGGGCAGGGGAGGTCTACACCTTC. Protein product: CASSLNWAGEVYTF.

The rearrangement joins TRBV7-2 to TRBJ2-7, with 7 nucleotides matching TRBD2. V shed 3 bases, J shed 2 bases, and the junction held 4 bases outside the gene matches. CDR3 length equals 14 residues. CDR1 and CDR2 (germline): SGHTA, FQGNSA. In DNA, the CDR3 is TGTGCCAGCAGCTTTGCTAGCGGACCCTACGAGCAGTACTTC. It is translated as CASSFASGPYEQYF.

The chain carries TRBV19 and TRBJ1-5; weak D call: TRBD1 (6 bases). Germline lookup yields CDR1 LNHDA and CDR2 SQIVND (reference sequence). The CDR3 has 16 residues. V lost 3 bases and J 7 bases, leaving 19 bases between the germline ends. CDR3 amino acids: CASSMPRGQGWQPQHF. CDR3 coding DNA: TGTGCCAGTAGTATGCCCCGGGGCCAGGGGTGGCAGCCCCAGCATTTT.

The genes are TRBV11-3 and TRBJ1-1; a possible D gene is TRBD1 (5 bases). Germline V gene data show CDR1 as SGHNT and CDR2 as YENEEA. CDR3 size: 16 residues. The V end was cut by 5 bases, the J end by 5 bases, with 21 bases between. In DNA, the CDR3 is TGTGCCAGCAGCCCCGGGACGTCTGGCCCAGGGACTGAAGCTTTCTTT. Protein: CASSPGTSGPGTEAFF.

V and J are TRBV14 and TRBJ2-5, with 7 bases fitting TRBD2. The germline CDR1 and CDR2 sequences are SGHDN and FVKESK. Losses at the gene ends were 4 bases for V and 7 bases for J; bases not matched to a gene: 9. The CDR3 extends over 14 amino acids. CDR3 nucleotides: TGTGCCAGCAGCCCTTCCGGACTAGATGGGACCCAGTACTTC. Translation gives CASSPSGLDGTQYF.

The V call is TRBV6-1, the J call TRBJ1-2; the D gene is possibly TRBD1 (6 bases). The CDR3 sequence is 12 residues long. V lost 8 bases, J lost 2 bases, and 9 bases lay in between. Germline CDR1 reads MNHNS; CDR2 reads SASEGT. The DNA of the CDR3 is TGTGCCAGCGGACAGTTCAACTATGGCTACACCTTC. The encoded protein is CASGQFNYGYTF.

The chain uses TRBV28 and TRBJ1-4; perhaps TRBD1 as D (6 bases). The V and J ends lost 3 bases and 1 base respectively, with 15 bases between them. CDR3 length: 17 amino acids. Germline CDR1 and CDR2: MDHEN and SYDVKM. Here the CDR3 DNA reads TGTGCCAGCAGTTTGCGTTTTGGGGGGCAAACTAATGAAAAACTGTTTTTT. Translating it yields CASSLRFGGQTNEKLFF.

V is TRBV29-1 and J is TRBJ2-1, with unresolved D. Germline CDR1 SQVTM, CDR2 ANQGSEA. Trimming took off 0 bases at V and 8 bases at J, with 11 bases between the two ends. The CDR3 loop spans 13 amino acids. The CDR3 DNA reads TGCAGCGTTGAAGAAGCTTCCCCGGATGAGCAGTTCTTC. Translating it yields CSVEEASPDEQFF.

The V and J genes are TRBV4-1 and TRBJ2-2, with no clear D. CDR3 length equals 16 residues. V gave up 1 base and J gave up 2 bases, with 11 bases separating them. Per the germline V gene, CDR1 is MGHRA and CDR2 is YSYEKL. The CDR3 region is CASSQGDLRNTGELFF. CDR3 DNA: TGCGCCAGCAGCCAAGGAGACCTCCGAAACACCGGGGAGCTGTTTTTT.

The rearrangement uses TRBV29-1 and TRBJ2-1, with D hard to call. Germline V gene data show CDR1 as SQVTM and CDR2 as ANQGSEA. The CDR3 totals 12 residues. Trimming removed 3 bases at V and 3 bases at J, with 6 bases between. The CDR3 bases are TGCAGCGTTGAGTCTGACTACAATGAGCAGTTCTTC. This encodes CSVESDYNEQFF.

The chain joins TRBV20-1 to TRBJ1-1; D unclear. V lost 5 bases to trimming and J lost 0 bases, with 4 bases between them. This CDR3 has 11 residues. Germline V gene sequence: CDR1 DFQATT, CDR2 SNEGSKA (reference sequence). CDR3 sequence: CSALMNTEAFF. CDR3 DNA: TGCAGTGCTTTGATGAACACTGAAGCTTTCTTT.

V usage is TRBV5-1 and J usage is TRBJ2-1, with 8 bases that match TRBD1. Germline-derived CDR1 and CDR2 are SGHRS and YFSETQ. V lost 0 bases and J lost 5; bases outside the gene matches: 4. The CDR3 is made up of 15 amino acids. The CDR3 region is CASSLVVTGDNEQFF. CDR3 bases: TGCGCCAGCAGCTTGGTCGTGACAGGGGACAATGAGCAGTTCTTC.

The CDR3 DNA reads TGTGCCAGCTCAACGTTACGGAATACGGGAGGCCAGTACAATGAGCAGTTCTTC. Its translation: CASSTLRNTGGQYNEQFF. This chain connects TRBV18 to TRBJ2-1, with 7 bases aligning to TRBD2. The germline CDR1 and CDR2 sequences are KGHSH and LQKENI. This CDR3 is 18 amino acids long. J gave up 4 bases and V 5 bases, and 17 bases lay outside the gene matches.